This TCR beta chain comes out of a study of vaccination and CD4 T cells after COVID-19. A note on this clonotype: Its antigen is not known.

Cultured CD4+ T cells had their DNA profiled by the Oncomine TCR Beta short-read assay. TCRdb used MiXCR to reprocess the PCR reads, holding one entry per CDR3 protein. The profile shows about 11,000 distinct CDR3 sequences, around 47% of them singletons. Treatment defined: roughly nine-day PBMC culture with coronavirus spike peptide pools or control peptides (ViraFEST assay). This CDR3 contains 11 residues. Germline CDR1 MNHEY, CDR2 SVGEGT. V dropped 1 base and J dropped 4 bases, with 2 bases sitting between them. The chain recombines TRBV6-2 or TRBV6-3 with TRBJ2-7; no reliable D call. Source material: CD4+ T cells from blood, cultured in vitro. The clonotype originates from a human donor who had recovered from COVID-19. The CDR3 nucleotides read TGTGCCAGCAGTTACTTATACGAGCAGTACTTC. This translates into CASSYLYEQYF.